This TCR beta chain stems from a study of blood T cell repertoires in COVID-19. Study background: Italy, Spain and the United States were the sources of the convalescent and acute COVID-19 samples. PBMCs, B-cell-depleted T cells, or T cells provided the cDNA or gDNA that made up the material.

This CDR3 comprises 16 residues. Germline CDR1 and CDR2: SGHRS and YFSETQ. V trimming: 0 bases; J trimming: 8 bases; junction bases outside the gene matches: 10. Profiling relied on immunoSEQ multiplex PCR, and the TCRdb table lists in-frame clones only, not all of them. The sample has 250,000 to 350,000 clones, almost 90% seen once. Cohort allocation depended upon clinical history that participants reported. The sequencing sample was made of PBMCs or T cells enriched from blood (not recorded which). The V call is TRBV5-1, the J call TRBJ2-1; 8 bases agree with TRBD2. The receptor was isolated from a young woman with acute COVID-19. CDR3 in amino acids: CASSLGLAGGFDEQFF. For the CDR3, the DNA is TGCGCCAGCAGCTTGGGACTGGCGGGAGGTTTCGATGAGCAGTTCTTC.